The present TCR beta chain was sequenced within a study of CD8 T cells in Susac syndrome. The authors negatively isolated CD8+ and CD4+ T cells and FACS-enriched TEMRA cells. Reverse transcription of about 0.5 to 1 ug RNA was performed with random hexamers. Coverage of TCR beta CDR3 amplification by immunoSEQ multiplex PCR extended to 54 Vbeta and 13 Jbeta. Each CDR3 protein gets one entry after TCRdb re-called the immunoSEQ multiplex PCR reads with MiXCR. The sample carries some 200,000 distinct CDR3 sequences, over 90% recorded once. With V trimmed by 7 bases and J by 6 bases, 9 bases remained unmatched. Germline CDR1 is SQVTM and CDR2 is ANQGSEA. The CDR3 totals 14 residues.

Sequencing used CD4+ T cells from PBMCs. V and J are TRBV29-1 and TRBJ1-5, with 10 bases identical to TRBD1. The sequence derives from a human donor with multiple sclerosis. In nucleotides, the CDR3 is TGCAGCGCTACCGGGACAGGGGAGCCTCAGCCCCAGCATTTT. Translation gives CSATGTGEPQPQHF.